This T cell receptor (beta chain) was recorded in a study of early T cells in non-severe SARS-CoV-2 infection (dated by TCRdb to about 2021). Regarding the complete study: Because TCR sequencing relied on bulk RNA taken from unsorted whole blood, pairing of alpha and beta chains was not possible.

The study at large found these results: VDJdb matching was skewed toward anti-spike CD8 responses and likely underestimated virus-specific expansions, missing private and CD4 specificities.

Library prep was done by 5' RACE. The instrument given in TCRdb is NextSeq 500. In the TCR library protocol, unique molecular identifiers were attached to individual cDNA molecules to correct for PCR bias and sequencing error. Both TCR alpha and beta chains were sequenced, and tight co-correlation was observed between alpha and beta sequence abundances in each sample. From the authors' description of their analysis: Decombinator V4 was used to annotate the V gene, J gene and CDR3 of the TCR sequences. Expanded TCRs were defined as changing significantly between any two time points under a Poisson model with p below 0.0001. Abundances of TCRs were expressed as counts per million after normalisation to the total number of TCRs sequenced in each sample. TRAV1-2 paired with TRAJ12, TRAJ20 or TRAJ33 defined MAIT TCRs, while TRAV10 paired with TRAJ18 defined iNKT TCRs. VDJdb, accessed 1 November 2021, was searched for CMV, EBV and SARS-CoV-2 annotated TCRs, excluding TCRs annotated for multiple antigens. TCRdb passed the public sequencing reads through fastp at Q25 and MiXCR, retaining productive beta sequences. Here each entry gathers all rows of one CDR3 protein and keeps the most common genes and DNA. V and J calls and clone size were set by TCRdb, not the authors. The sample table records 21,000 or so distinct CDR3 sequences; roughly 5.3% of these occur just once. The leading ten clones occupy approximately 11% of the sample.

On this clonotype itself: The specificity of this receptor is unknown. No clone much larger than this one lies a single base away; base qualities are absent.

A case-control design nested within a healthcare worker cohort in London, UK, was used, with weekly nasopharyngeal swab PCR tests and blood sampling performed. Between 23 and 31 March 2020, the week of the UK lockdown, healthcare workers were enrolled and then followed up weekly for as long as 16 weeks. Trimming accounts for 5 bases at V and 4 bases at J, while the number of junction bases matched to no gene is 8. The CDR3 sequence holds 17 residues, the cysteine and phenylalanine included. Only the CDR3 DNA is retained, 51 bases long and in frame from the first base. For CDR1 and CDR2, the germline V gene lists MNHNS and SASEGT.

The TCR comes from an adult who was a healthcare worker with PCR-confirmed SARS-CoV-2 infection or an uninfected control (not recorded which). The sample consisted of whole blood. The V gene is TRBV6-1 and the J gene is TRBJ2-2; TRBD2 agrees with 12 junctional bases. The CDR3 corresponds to CASSIPSSGRGTGELFF. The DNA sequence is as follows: TGTGCCAGCAGTATACCGTCTAGCGGGAGGGGCACCGGGGAGCTGTTTTTT.